Presented here are 4 T cell receptor beta chains from one specimen sequenced in a study of cytomegalovirus exposure and HLA in healthy donors. 60 Vbeta and 13 Jbeta primers were used in PCR. Assay: immunoSEQ multiplex PCR; the TCRdb copy retains only in-frame clones and omits some. The sample shows about 200,000 clones, roughly three quarters of them seen only once. The sample taken for sequencing was PBMCs. The receptor source for this set is a male donor in good health and CMV-seropositive.

The chain is built from TRBV15 and TRBJ2-1, with 10 bases matching TRBD2. Germline lookup yields CDR1 LNHNV and CDR2 YYDKDF (reference sequence). This CDR3 is built from 14 residues. Trimming at V came to 3 bases and at J to 4 bases, leaving 0 bases not matched to a gene. The CDR3, as DNA: TGTGCCACCAGCAGGGGACTAGCGTACAATGAGCAGTTCTTC. The encoded protein is CATSRGLAYNEQFF.

The V and J genes are TRBV27 and TRBJ1-6; 10 nucleotides match TRBD1. The CDR3 is 15 amino acids. Germline assignment: CDR1 MNHEY and CDR2 SMNVEV (reference sequence). V dropped 9 bases and J dropped 4; count of bases not matched to a gene: 6. The CDR3 bases are TGTGCCAGTTCGACAGGGGGCATATATAATTCACCCCTCCACTTT. Translation gives CASSTGGIYNSPLHF.

The chain links TRBV10-3 to TRBJ2-5; D is possibly TRBD2 (5 bases). The V gene lost 0 bases and the J gene lost 4 bases, with 9 bases spanning the gap. In germline, CDR1 is ENHRY, CDR2 SYGVKD. The CDR3 length is 14 residues. CDR3 bases: TGTGCCATCAGTGAGTCGTACGGGGTAGAGACCCAGTACTTC. This translates into CAISESYGVETQYF.

The chain combines TRBV7-2 with TRBJ2-3, with D perhaps TRBD2 (5 bases). The V gene's germline CDR1 is SGHTA and CDR2 FQGNSA. The CDR3 contains 12 residues. Trimming removed 9 bases at V and 3 bases at J, with 10 bases between. CDR3 coding DNA: TGTGCCAGAGGGAGTCCGACAGATACGCAGTATTTT. The encoded protein is CARGSPTDTQYF.